The 29 T cell receptor beta chains below were found in one sample sequenced in a study of CD8 T cells in Susac syndrome. The authors reverse transcribed 0.5 to 1 ug RNA with random hexamers. TCRdb itself ran the immunoSEQ multiplex PCR reads through MiXCR, one entry per CDR3 protein. The repertoire holds more than 250,000 distinct CDR3 sequences, with about 91% as singletons. Sequences were obtained from CD4+ T cells from PBMCs. These receptor sequences come from a human donor with multiple sclerosis.

This clonotype was seen only once. The chain is built from TRBV7-9 and TRBJ2-3; 9 positions agree with TRBD2. The germline CDR1 and CDR2 sequences are SEHNR and FQNEAQ (reference sequence). The CDR3 length is 16 residues. V shed 4 bases and J 3 bases; nucleotides not matched to a gene: 8. CDR3 sequence (DNA): TGTGCCAGCAGCTCCAGCGGGAGGTCAAGGACAGATACGCAGTATTTT. It yields the protein CASSSSGRSRTDTQYF.

The chain links TRBV24-1 to TRBJ2-1; 8 positions match TRBD2. The V and J ends lost 4 bases and 3 bases, in that order; junction bases with no gene match: 10. CDR3 length: 17 amino acids. CDR1 KGHDR and CDR2 SFDVKD come from the germline V gene. In DNA, the CDR3 is TGTGCCACCAGTGACCCTGAGAGGACTAGCATCTACAATGAGCAGTTCTTC. Translation gives CATSDPERTSIYNEQFF.

This rearrangement joins TRBV7-9 to TRBJ2-7; TRBD2 aligns across 7 bases. The CDR3 covers 17 residues. With V trimmed by 5 bases and J by 4 bases, 17 bases remained unmatched. The germline V gene has CDR1 SEHNR and CDR2 FQNEAQ (reference sequence). The CDR3 region is CASSPIGRGEGSYEQYF. The CDR3 region has the DNA TGTGCCAGCAGCCCAATCGGTCGGGGGGAGGGGTCATACGAGCAGTACTTC.

This clonotype was seen only once. The chain uses TRBV27 and TRBJ1-5, with D tentatively TRBD1 (5 bases). This CDR3 region has 17 residues. V lost 5 bases and J lost 4, with 21 bases in between. CDR1 and CDR2 from the germline V gene are MNHEY and SMNVEV (reference sequence). The CDR3 reads CASSPRGLLGGNQPQHF. The CDR3 DNA reads as TGTGCCAGCAGTCCCCGAGGGCTACTTGGGGGGAATCAGCCCCAGCATTTT.

This chain links TRBV19 with TRBJ2-7; 7 nucleotides line up with TRBD1. The CDR3 runs to 13 residues. CDR1 and CDR2 from the germline V gene are LNHDA and SQIVND (reference sequence). J lost 3 bases, V lost 11 bases, and 10 bases had no gene match. CDR3 loop: CAPNRGGIYEQYF. The DNA for the CDR3 is TGTGCCCCGAACAGGGGCGGCATCTACGAGCAGTACTTC.

This rearrangement joins TRBV2 to TRBJ1-2; 8 bases fit TRBD1. Germline lookup yields CDR1 SNHLY and CDR2 FYNNEI. The CDR3 is 12 residues long. Trimming at V came to 6 bases and at J to 8 bases, leaving 5 bases not matched to a gene. The CDR3 loop is CASRTDRAGYTF. The CDR3 DNA sequence: TGTGCCAGCAGGACGGACAGGGCAGGCTACACCTTC.

This chain connects TRBV18 to TRBJ1-1; no clear D. Germline loops: CDR1 KGHSH, CDR2 LQKENI. There are 16 residues in the CDR3. V was pared by 2 bases and J by 0 bases, with 13 bases between. CDR3 sequence (DNA): TGTGCCAGCTCACCAACGAGGGAACTTATGAACACTGAAGCTTTCTTT. It specifies CASSPTRELMNTEAFF.

The chain combines TRBV20-1 with TRBJ2-3; D remains ambiguous. The CDR3 consists of 14 residues. Germline CDR1 and CDR2: DFQATT and SNEGSKA (reference sequence). Trimming took 5 bases from V and 3 from J, leaving 15 bases between them. CDR3 sequence reads: CSALSSLATDTQYF. The CDR3 nucleotides read TGCAGTGCTCTATCCTCCTTAGCAACAGATACGCAGTATTTT.

The J gene is TRBJ2-7, the V gene TRBV6-1, with TRBD2 matching over 7 bases. The CDR3 totals 15 residues. Unmatched junction bases numbered 8, after V lost 6 bases and J lost 0 bases. Germline-derived CDR1 and CDR2 are MNHNS and SASEGT. This CDR3 is CASRPLGGSSYEQYF. Here the CDR3 DNA reads TGTGCCAGCAGGCCCTTGGGGGGGTCCTCCTACGAGCAGTACTTC.

This sequence joins TRBV2 and TRBJ2-4; D gene unclear. Germline V gives CDR1 SNHLY, CDR2 FYNNEI. The CDR3 is made up of 15 amino acids. Between the trimmed V and J ends, which lost 4 bases and 1 base, there was a span of 11 bases. The CDR3 sequence is CASSVSTGAKNIQYF. CDR3 in DNA: TGTGCCAGCAGTGTTTCAACCGGGGCCAAAAACATTCAGTACTTC.

The genes are TRBV18 and TRBJ1-2, with 9 nucleotides matching TRBD1. This CDR3 is built from 13 residues. Per the germline V gene, CDR1 is KGHSH and CDR2 is LQKENI. V shed 4 bases and J 12 bases; nucleotides not matched to a gene: 9. The CDR3, as DNA: TGTGCCAGCTCACTACGGGACAGGGATCCCCACACCTTC. Protein: CASSLRDRDPHTF.

This clonotype appeared a single time. The chain employs TRBV12-3 or TRBV12-4 and TRBJ1-4; possibly TRBD1 for D (5 bases). With 6 bases removed from V and 0 bases from J, the gap between germline ends came to 14 bases. CDR3 length: 16 residues. CDR3 DNA sequence: TGTGCCAGCAGGACGACAGATAAGGCAACTAATGAAAAACTGTTTTTT. This sequence encodes CASRTTDKATNEKLFF.

The table lists this clonotype with a count of one. The chain recombines TRBV2 with TRBJ1-2; no clear D gene. Germline CDR1 reads SNHLY; CDR2 reads FYNNEI. This CDR3 comprises 13 residues. Trimming removed 1 base from V and 4 bases from J, with 7 bases in between. The CDR3 DNA follows: TGTGCCAGCAGTGAAGGAGTCAGCTATGGCTACACCTTC. Translation gives CASSEGVSYGYTF.

The chain has TRBV5-1 and TRBJ2-3; the match to TRBD2 covers 7 bases. CDR3 length equals 18 residues. Looked up from germline, CDR1 is SGHRS and CDR2 is YFSETQ. The J segment lost 1 base and the V segment lost 0 bases, leaving 11 bases of the junction unmatched. The CDR3 region is CASSLATRGLLGTDTQYF. CDR3 nucleotide sequence: TGCGCCAGCAGCTTGGCTACTCGGGGACTACTGGGCACAGATACGCAGTATTTT.

The chain couples TRBV19 to TRBJ1-3; no clear D gene. Trimming took 1 base from V and 9 from J, leaving 19 bases between them. Germline-derived CDR1 and CDR2 are LNHDA and SQIVND (reference sequence). The CDR3 contains 16 residues. The chain's CDR3 is CASSIAQPAAIGTIYF. In DNA, the CDR3 is TGTGCCAGTAGTATAGCGCAGCCGGCCGCTATTGGCACCATATATTTT.

The chain uses TRBV12-3 or TRBV12-4 and TRBJ2-3; D not certain. CDR3 length equals 12 residues. V was cut by 5 bases and J by 6 bases, with 9 bases left in between. Here the CDR3 reads CASSRPRDTQYF. Written as DNA, the CDR3 is TGTGCCAGCAGTCGCCCCCGGGATACGCAGTATTTT.

The genes are TRBV20-1 and TRBJ2-3; no clear D. The V gene lost 5 bases and the J gene lost 4 bases, with 13 bases spanning the gap. This CDR3 is built from 13 residues. Germline V gene lookup returns CDR1 DFQATT and CDR2 SNEGSKA (reference sequence). CDR3 loop: CSAPYTGSDTQYF. CDR3 coding DNA: TGCAGTGCTCCTTACACTGGATCAGATACGCAGTATTTT.

V is TRBV14 and J is TRBJ2-1; 13 bases are a match to TRBD2. Germline lookup yields CDR1 SGHDN and CDR2 FVKESK. With 1 base clipped from V and 5 bases from J, the junction kept 5 bases outside the gene matches. The CDR3 runs 17 residues. The CDR3 region is CASSQGRGTSGNNEQFF. The DNA of the CDR3 is TGTGCCAGCAGCCAAGGGAGGGGGACTAGCGGGAACAATGAGCAGTTCTTC.

This sequence joins TRBV23-1 and TRBJ1-5; the D gene is possibly TRBD1 (5 bases). TRBV23-1 is flagged as an ORF with uncertain function. The germline V and J ends were trimmed by 8 bases and 7 bases, with 30 bases remaining between them. There are 18 residues in the CDR3. The CDR3 DNA reads TGCGCCAGCCTGCCGGAAGTCCGGGACCTCCGAAAGGGACAGCCCCAGCATTTT. It is translated as CASLPEVRDLRKGQPQHF.

V gene TRBV2 combines with J gene TRBJ2-1; D remains unclear. Per the germline V gene, CDR1 is SNHLY and CDR2 is FYNNEI. This CDR3 spans 11 amino acids. V shed 6 bases and J shed 7 bases, with 7 bases lying between them. This CDR3 is CASREINEQFF. The CDR3 DNA reads as TGTGCCAGCAGGGAAATAAATGAGCAGTTCTTC.

The chain employs TRBV10-3 and TRBJ2-7; unclear D gene. Germline CDR1 and CDR2: ENHRY and SYGVKD. The CDR3 extends over 13 amino acids. The V end was cut by 0 bases, the J end by 3 bases, with 6 bases between. The CDR3: CAISESGLYEQYF. In nucleotides, the CDR3 is TGTGCCATCAGTGAGTCTGGGCTCTACGAGCAGTACTTC.

This clonotype was counted once. The V and J genes are TRBV6-5 and TRBJ2-7; D ambiguous. Germline CDR1 MNHEY, CDR2 SVGAGI. The CDR3 extends over 14 amino acids. V was shortened by 8 bases and J by 1 base, with 15 bases between the two germline ends. The CDR3 loop is CASQRPGGSYEQYF. The CDR3 DNA reads TGTGCCAGCCAAAGGCCGGGTGGTTCCTACGAGCAGTACTTC.

The DNA of the CDR3 is TGTGCCAGCTCACCACAACGGGGGAGCACAGATACGCAGTATTTT. This encodes CASSPQRGSTDTQYF. This chain links TRBV18 with TRBJ2-3, with D perhaps TRBD2 (6 bases). Germline V gene lookup returns CDR1 KGHSH and CDR2 LQKENI. The CDR3 extends over 15 amino acids. The V gene lost 1 base and the J gene lost 0 bases, with 8 bases spanning the gap.

This clonotype was picked up a small number of times. The genes are TRBV7-9 and TRBJ1-2; 9 bases line up with TRBD1. The germline gives CDR1 SEHNR, CDR2 FQNEAQ (reference sequence). Trimming took 9 bases from V and 4 from J; bases not matched to a gene: 6. This CDR3 is 13 amino acids long. CDR3 amino acids: CASDRGALYGYTF. CDR3 DNA sequence: TGTGCCAGTGACAGGGGGGCCCTCTATGGCTACACCTTC.

V and J are TRBV30 and TRBJ1-1; D is unresolved. This CDR3 is built from 12 residues. Trimming left V 7 bases short and J 1 base short, with 10 bases between. Germline V lookup: CDR1 GTSNPN, CDR2 SVGIG (reference sequence). CDR3 nucleotide sequence: TGTGCCTTGCGTGTAGGGAACACTGAAGCTTTCTTT. Encoded protein: CALRVGNTEAFF.

The J gene is TRBJ2-7, the V gene TRBV12-3 or TRBV12-4; possible D gene TRBD1, 6 bases. Trimming took 6 bases from V and 3 from J, leaving 21 bases between them. The CDR3 is made up of 16 amino acids. The CDR3, as DNA: TGTGCCAGCAGCCCTACCACAGGGAGTGCAAGCTACGAGCAGTACTTC. This translates into CASSPTTGSASYEQYF.

The CDR3 DNA follows: TGTGCCAGCAGCTTGGACAGGTCCTCGAACACCGGGGAGCTGTTTTTT. It yields the protein CASSLDRSSNTGELFF. V is TRBV5-4 and J is TRBJ2-2; maybe TRBD1 (5 bases). The germline CDR1 and CDR2 sequences are SGHNT and YYREEE (reference sequence). V dropped 0 bases and J dropped 0 bases, with 9 bases sitting between them. This CDR3 contains 16 residues.

This chain joins TRBV7-9 and TRBJ2-1; maybe TRBD1 (6 bases). The CDR3 extends over 16 amino acids. V was clipped by 4 bases and J by 4 bases, with 17 bases between them. The germline CDR1 and CDR2 sequences are SEHNR and FQNEAQ (reference sequence). The CDR3 DNA sequence: TGTGCCAGCAGCTCACCACAGGGCCGGGGATACAATGAGCAGTTCTTC. This translates into CASSSPQGRGYNEQFF.

CDR3 in DNA: TGTGCCAGCAGCTTAGGCAGGGGTTCGCGGCCCCAGCATTTT. This codes for CASSLGRGSRPQHF. The V call is TRBV11-2, the J call TRBJ1-5, with D possibly TRBD1 on 6 matching bases. V shed 1 base and J shed 9 bases, with 13 bases lying between them. Germline V CDR1 and CDR2: SGHAT, FQNNGV. The CDR3 spans 14 residues.